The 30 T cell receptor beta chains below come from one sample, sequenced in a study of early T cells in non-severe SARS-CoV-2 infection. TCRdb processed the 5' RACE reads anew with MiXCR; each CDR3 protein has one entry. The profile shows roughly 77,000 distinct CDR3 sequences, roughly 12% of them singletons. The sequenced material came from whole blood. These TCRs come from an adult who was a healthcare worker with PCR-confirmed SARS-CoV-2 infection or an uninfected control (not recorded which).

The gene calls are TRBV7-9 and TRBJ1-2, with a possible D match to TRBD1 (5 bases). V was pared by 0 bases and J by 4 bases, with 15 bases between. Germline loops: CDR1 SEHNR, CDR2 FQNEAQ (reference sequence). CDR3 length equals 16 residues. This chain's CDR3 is CASSLAVAAGSYGYTF. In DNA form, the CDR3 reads TGTGCCAGCAGCTTAGCGGTGGCCGCAGGGTCCTATGGCTACACCTTC.

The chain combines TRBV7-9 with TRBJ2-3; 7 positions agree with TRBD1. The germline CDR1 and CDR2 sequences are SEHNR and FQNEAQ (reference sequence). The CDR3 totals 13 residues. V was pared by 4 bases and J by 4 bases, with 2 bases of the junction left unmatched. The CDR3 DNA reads TGTGCCAGCAGCTACGGGACAGCAGATACGCAGTATTTT. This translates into CASSYGTADTQYF.

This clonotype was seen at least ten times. For the CDR3, the DNA is TGTGCCAGCAGCGTCAGGTCTAGCACAGATACGCAGTATTTT. This sequence encodes CASSVRSSTDTQYF. J is TRBJ2-3 and V is TRBV9; the D is unclear. This CDR3 has 14 amino acids. V dropped 2 bases and J dropped 0 bases, with 7 bases sitting between them. Looked up from germline, CDR1 is SGDLS and CDR2 is YYNGEE.

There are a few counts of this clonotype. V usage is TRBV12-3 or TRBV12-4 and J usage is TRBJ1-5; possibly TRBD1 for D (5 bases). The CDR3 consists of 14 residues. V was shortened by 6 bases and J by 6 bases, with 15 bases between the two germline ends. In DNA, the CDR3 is TGTGCCAGCAGCCCCGCCGGGGGTAGTCAGCCCCAGCATTTT. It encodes CASSPAGGSQPQHF.

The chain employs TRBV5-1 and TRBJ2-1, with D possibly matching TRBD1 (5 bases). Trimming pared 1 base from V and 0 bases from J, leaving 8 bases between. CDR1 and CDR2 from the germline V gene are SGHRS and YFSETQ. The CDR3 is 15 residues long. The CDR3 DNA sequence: TGCGCCAGCAGCTTGCAGGGAACCTCCTACAATGAGCAGTTCTTC. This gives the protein CASSLQGTSYNEQFF.

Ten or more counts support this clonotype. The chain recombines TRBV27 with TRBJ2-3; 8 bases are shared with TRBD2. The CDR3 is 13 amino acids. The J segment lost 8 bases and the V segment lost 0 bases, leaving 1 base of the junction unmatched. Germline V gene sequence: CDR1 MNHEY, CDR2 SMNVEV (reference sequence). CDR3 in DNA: TGTGCCAGCAGTTTATCCCGGGGGGGTACGCAGTATTTT. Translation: CASSLSRGGTQYF.

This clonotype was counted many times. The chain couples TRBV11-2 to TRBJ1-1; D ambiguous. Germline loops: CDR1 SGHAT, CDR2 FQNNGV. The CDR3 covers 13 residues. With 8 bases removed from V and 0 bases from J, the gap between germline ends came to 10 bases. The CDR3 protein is CASLGRMNTEAFF. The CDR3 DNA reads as TGTGCCAGCTTAGGACGGATGAACACTGAAGCTTTCTTT.

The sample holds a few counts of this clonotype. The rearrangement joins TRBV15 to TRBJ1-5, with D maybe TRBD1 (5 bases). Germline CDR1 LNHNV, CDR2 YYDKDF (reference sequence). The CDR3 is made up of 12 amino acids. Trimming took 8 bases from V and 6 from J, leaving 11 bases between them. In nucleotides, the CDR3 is TGTGCCACCCAGGGAAGCGGTCAGCCCCAGCATTTT. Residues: CATQGSGQPQHF.

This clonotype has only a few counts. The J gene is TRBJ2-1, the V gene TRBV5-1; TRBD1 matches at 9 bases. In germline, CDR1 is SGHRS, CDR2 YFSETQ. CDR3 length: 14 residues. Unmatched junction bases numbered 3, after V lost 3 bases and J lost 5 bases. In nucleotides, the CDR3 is TGCGCCAGCAGCTCACAGGGGGCCAACAATGAGCAGTTCTTC. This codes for CASSSQGANNEQFF.

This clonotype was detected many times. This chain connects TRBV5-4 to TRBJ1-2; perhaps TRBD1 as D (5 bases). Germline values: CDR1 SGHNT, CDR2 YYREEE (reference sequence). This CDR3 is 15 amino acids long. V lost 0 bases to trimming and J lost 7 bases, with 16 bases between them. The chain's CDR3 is CASSLATSFGGGYTF. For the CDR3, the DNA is TGTGCCAGCAGCTTGGCTACAAGTTTCGGGGGTGGCTACACCTTC.

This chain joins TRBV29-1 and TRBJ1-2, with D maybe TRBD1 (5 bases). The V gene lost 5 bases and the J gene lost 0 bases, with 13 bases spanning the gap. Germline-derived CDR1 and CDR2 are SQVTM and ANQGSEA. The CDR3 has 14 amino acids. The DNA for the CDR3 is TGCAGCGTTTCCAGGGATGTTACTAACTATGGCTACACCTTC. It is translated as CSVSRDVTNYGYTF.

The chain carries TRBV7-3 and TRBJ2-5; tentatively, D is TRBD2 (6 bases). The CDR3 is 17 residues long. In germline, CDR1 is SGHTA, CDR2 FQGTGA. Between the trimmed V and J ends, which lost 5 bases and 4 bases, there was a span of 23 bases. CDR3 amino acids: CASSLLGGLASRETQYF. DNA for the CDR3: TGTGCCAGCAGCCTCTTGGGGGGTCTAGCGAGCAGAGAGACCCAGTACTTC.

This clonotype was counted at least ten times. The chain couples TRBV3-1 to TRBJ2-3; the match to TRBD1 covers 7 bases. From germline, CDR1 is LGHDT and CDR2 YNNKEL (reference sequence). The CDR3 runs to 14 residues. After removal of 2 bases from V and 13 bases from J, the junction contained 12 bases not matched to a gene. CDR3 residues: CASSQTTTGTEKYF. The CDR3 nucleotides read TGTGCCAGCAGCCAAACTACTACCGGGACAGAGAAGTATTTT.

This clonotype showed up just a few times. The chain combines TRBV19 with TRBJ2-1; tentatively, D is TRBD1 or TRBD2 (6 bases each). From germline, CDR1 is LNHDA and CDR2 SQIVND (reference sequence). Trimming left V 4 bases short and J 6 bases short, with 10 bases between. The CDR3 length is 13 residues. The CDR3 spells CASSTGGVNEQFF. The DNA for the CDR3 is TGTGCCAGTAGTACCGGGGGCGTCAATGAGCAGTTCTTC.

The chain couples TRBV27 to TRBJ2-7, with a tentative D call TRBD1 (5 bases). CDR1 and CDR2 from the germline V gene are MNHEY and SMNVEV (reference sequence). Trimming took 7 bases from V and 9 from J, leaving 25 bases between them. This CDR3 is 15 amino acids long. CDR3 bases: TGTGCCAGCACCTTGGGGCAGAGCTGCCTAACGTCGCAGTACTTC. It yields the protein CASTLGQSCLTSQYF.

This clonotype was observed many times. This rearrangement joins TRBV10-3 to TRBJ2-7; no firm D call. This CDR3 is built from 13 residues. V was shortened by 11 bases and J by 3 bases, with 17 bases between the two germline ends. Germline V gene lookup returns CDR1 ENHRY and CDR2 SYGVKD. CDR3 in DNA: TGTGCCGAAAGACCAGCAGGCATCTACGAGCAGTACTTC. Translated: CAERPAGIYEQYF.

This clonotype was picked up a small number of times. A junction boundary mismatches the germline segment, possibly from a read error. CDR3: CASTTGTGGSHEQYF. CDR3 in DNA: TGTGCCAGTACCACCGGGACAGGGGGCTCCCACGAGCAGTACTTC. The chain links TRBV19 to TRBJ2-7; 12 nucleotides line up with TRBD1. The CDR3 consists of 15 residues. Germline loops: CDR1 LNHDA, CDR2 SQIVND (reference sequence).

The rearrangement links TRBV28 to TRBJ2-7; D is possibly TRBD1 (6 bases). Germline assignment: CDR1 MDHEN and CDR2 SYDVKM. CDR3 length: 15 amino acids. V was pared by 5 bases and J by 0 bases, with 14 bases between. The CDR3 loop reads CASSPGTTSSYEQYF. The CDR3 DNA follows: TGTGCCAGCAGTCCGGGGACAACCAGCTCCTACGAGCAGTACTTC. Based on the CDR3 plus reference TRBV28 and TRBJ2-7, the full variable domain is DVKVTQSSRYLVKRTGEKVFLECVQDMDHENMFWYRQDPGLGLRLIYFSYDVKMKEKGDIPEGYSVSREKKERFSLILESASTNQTSMYLCASSPGTTSSYEQYFGPGTRLTVT.

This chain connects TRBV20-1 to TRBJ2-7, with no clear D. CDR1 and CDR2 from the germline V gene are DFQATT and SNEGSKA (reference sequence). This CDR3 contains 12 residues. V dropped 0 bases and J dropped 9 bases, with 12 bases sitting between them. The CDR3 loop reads CSARERFGWQYF. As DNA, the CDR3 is TGCAGTGCTAGAGAACGTTTCGGATGGCAGTACTTC.

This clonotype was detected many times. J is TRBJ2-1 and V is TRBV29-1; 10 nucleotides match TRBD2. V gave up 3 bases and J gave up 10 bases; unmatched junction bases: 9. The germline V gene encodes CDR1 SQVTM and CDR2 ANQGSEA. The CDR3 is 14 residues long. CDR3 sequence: CSVDPAGGPPEQFF. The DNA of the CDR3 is TGCAGCGTTGACCCAGCGGGAGGGCCACCGGAGCAGTTCTTC.

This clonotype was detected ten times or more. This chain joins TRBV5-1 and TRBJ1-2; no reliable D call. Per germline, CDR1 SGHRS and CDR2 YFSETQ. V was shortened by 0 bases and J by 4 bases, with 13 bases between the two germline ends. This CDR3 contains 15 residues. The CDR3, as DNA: TGCGCCAGCAGCTTGGACCCAAAACGAGGCTATGGCTACACCTTC. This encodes CASSLDPKRGYGYTF.

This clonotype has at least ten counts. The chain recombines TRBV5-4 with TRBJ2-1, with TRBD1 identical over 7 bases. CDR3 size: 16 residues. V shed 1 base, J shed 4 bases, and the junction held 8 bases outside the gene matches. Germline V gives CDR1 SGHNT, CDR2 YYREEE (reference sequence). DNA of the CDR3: TGTGCCAGCAGCTTGCGAGGGGGACAGCGATACAATGAGCAGTTCTTC. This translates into CASSLRGGQRYNEQFF.

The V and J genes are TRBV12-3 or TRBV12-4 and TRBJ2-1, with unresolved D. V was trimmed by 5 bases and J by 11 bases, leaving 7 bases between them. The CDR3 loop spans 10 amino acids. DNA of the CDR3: TGTGCCAGCAGTGGGGATAAGCAGTTCTTC. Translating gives CASSGDKQFF.

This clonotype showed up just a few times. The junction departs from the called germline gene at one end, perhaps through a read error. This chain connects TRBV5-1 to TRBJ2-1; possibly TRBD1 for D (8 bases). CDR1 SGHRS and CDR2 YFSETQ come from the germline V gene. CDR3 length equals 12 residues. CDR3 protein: CASNLDREGQFF. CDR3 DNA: TGCGCCAGCAACTTGGACAGGGAGGGGCAGTTCTTC.

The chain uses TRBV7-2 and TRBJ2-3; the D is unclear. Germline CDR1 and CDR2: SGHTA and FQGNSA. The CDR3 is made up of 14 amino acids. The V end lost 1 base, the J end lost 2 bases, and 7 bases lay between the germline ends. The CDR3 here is CASSLGVYTDTQYF. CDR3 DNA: TGTGCCAGCAGCTTAGGGGTATACACAGATACGCAGTATTTT.

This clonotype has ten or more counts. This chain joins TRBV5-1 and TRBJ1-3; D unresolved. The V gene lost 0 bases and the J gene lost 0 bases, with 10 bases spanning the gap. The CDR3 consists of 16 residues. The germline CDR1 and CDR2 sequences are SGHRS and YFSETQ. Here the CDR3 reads CASSLGAVVSGNTIYF. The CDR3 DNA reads TGCGCCAGCAGCTTGGGGGCAGTAGTCTCTGGAAACACCATATATTTT.

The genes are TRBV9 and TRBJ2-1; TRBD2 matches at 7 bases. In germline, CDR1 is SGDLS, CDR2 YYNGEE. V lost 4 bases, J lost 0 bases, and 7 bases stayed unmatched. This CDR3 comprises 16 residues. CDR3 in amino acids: CASSLHGTTSYNEQFF. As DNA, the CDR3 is TGTGCCAGCAGCCTACACGGGACTACCTCCTACAATGAGCAGTTCTTC.

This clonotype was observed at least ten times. The CDR3 DNA is TGTGCCAGCAGCTTAGGCCTCGTGAATGAGCAGTTCTTC. Translation gives CASSLGLVNEQFF. V and J are TRBV13 and TRBJ2-1, with no clear D. CDR1 PRHDT and CDR2 FYEKMQ come from the germline V gene (reference sequence). CDR3 length equals 13 residues. Trimming stripped 0 bases from V and 7 bases from J, with 7 bases between.

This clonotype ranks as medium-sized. The CDR3 sequence is CASSPRWGGRGDTQYF. CDR3 DNA: TGTGCCAGCAGCCCCAGATGGGGGGGCAGGGGCGATACGCAGTATTTT. The chain couples TRBV7-2 to TRBJ2-3, with a possible D match to TRBD2 (7 bases). The germline V gene encodes CDR1 SGHTA and CDR2 FQGNSA. Trimming left V 5 bases short and J 6 bases short, with 21 bases between. CDR3 length equals 16 residues.

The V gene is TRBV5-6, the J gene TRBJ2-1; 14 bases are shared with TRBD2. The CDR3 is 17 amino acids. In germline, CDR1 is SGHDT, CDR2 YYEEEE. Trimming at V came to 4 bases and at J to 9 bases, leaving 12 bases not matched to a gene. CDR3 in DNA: TGTGCCAGCAGCCCCTCCGGGACTAGCGGGAGTAGGGGTGAGCAGTTCTTC. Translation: CASSPSGTSGSRGEQFF.